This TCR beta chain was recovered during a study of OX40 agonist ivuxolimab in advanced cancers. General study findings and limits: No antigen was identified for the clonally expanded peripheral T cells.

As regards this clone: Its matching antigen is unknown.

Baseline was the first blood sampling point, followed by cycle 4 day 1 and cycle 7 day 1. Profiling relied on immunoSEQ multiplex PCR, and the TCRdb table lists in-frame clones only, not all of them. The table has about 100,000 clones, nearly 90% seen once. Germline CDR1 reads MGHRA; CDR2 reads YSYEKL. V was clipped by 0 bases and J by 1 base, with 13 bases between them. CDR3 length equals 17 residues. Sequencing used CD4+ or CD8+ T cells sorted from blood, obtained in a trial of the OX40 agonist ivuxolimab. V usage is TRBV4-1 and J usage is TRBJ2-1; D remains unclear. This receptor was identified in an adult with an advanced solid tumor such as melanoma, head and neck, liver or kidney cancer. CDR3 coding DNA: TGCGCCAGCAGCCAAGAAGTGGGAAGTTCGTCCTACAATGAGCAGTTCTTC. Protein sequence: CASSQEVGSSSYNEQFF.